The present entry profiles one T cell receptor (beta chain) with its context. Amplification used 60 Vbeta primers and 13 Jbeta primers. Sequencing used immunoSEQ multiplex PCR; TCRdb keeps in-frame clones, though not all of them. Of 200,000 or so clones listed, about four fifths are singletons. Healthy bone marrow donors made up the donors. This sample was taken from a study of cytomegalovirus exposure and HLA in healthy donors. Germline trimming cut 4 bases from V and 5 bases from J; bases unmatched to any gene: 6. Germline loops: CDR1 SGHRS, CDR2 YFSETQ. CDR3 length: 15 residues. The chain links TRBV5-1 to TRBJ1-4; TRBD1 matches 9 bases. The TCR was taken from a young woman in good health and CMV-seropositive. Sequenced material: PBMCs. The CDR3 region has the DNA TGCGCCAGCAGCCTGATGACAGGGGGAAATGAAAAACTGTTTTTT. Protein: CASSLMTGGNEKLFF.